The entry that follows covers one T cell receptor (beta chain) sequence. The antigen is unknown. The source of the sample is a study of PD-1 blockade in classical Hodgkin lymphoma. Study findings and constraints: Relative to healthy donors, newly diagnosed patients reportedly had lower baseline TCR diversity, which was reported as lower still in relapsed/refractory patients. At C4D1, TCR diversity had climbed significantly for CD4+ cells, though not for CD8+ cells.

CDR3 length equals 12 residues. CDR1 and CDR2 from the germline V gene are SNHLY and FYNNEI. V lost 6 bases and J 6 bases, leaving 11 bases between the germline ends. Libraries were prepared by immunoSEQ multiplex PCR; TCRdb keeps only in-frame clonotypes and omits some of them. Here the sample spans 25,000 to 35,000 clones, around four fifths being singletons. Every patient relapsed after autologous stem cell transplantation, and brentuximab vedotin exposure varied. Progressive disease, partial response or complete response was each patient's best response. The sequence was obtained from a human donor with classical Hodgkin lymphoma. V is TRBV2 and J is TRBJ1-2; a possible D gene is TRBD1 (6 bases). This specimen was peripheral blood mononuclear cells (PBMCs), taken before the second cycle of nivolumab. The CDR3 nucleotides read TGTGCCAGCAGCGCAGACAGGAATGGCTACACCTTC. Translating it yields CASSADRNGYTF.